Listed below are T cell receptor beta chains from one sample, sequenced in a study of cytomegalovirus exposure and HLA in healthy donors. Generated by immunoSEQ multiplex PCR, the TCRdb table keeps only in-frame clones and is missing some. The sample shows some 150,000 clones, about 72% of them seen only once. Sequencing was done on a sample of PBMCs. These receptors were obtained from a man in his fifties or sixties in good health and CMV-seronegative. Both conserved end residues are part of each CDR3. The D gene is left open where the match is weak. Clone size appears in some rows only: once, few, many, or a class for an expanded clone.

D	V	J	size	DNA	CDR3
TRBD2	TRBV4-1	TRBJ2-5	.	TGCGCCAGCAGCCTAGCGGGGGGGCCGGGGGAGACCCAGTACTTC	CASSLAGGPGETQYF
TRBD1	TRBV7-2	TRBJ1-5	.	TGTGCCAGCAGCTTGGACAGGGACAGCAATCAGCCCCAGCATTTT	CASSLDRDSNQPQHF
.	TRBV28	TRBJ2-7	once	TGTGCCAGCAGTTTAGCAACCGGGGTGAGAAACGAGCAGTACTTC	CASSLATGVRNEQYF
TRBD2	TRBV11-2	TRBJ2-1	.	TGTGCCAGCAGCTTAGAGGCGGGGGGGAGGGATGAGCAGTTCTTC	CASSLEAGGRDEQFF
TRBD2	TRBV27	TRBJ2-1	.	TGTGCCAGCAGTTTCGGCAGGGAGGGCAATGAGCAGTTCTTC	CASSFGREGNEQFF
TRBD2	TRBV5-1	TRBJ2-6	once	TGCGCCAGCAGCTTGGGGCTAGCGGGCTCTGGGGCCAACGTCCTGACTTTC	CASSLGLAGSGANVLTF
.	TRBV6-6	TRBJ1-3	.	TGTGCCAGCAGTTACGCCGGGTTAGGAAACACCATATATTTT	CASSYAGLGNTIYF
.	TRBV19	TRBJ1-4	.	TGTGCCAGTAGTATCAGCAGGGTGGAAAAACTGTTTTTT	CASSISRVEKLFF
TRBD2	TRBV6-5	TRBJ2-2	.	TGTGCCAGCAGTTACTCGGCGGGAGAAGGGGAGCTGTTTTTT	CASSYSAGEGELFF
.	TRBV7-9	TRBJ2-5	few	TGTGCCAGCAGCCGACCCTTTGGACTGGGTACTCAAGAGACCCAGTACTTC	CASSRPFGLGTQETQYF
TRBD2	TRBV19	TRBJ2-1	.	TGTGCCAGTACCCCTGGACTAGCGCGATACAATGAGCAGTTCTTC	CASTPGLARYNEQFF
TRBD2	TRBV7-3	TRBJ2-1	.	TGTGCCAGCAGCTTCTACCGGGAGGGCCACAATGAGCAGTTCTTC	CASSFYREGHNEQFF
TRBD2	TRBV27	TRBJ2-1	few	TGTGCCAGCAGTCCATTTTCTAGCGGGCCGAGGTATGAGCAGTTCTTC	CASSPFSSGPRYEQFF
TRBD2	TRBV19	TRBJ2-1	.	TGTGCCAGTAGTTCCCAGCGGGGGGGCACTTATGAGCAGTTCTTC	CASSSQRGGTYEQFF
TRBD2	TRBV4-1	TRBJ2-5	.	TGCGCCAGCGCGGGACTAGCGGGAGTGGAGACCCAGTACTTC	CASAGLAGVETQYF
TRBD2	TRBV28	TRBJ2-3	.	TGTGCCAGCAGTACCGGGACTAGCGGGGGGGGCACAGATACGCAGTATTTT	CASSTGTSGGGTDTQYF
TRBD1	TRBV5-1	TRBJ2-7	.	TGCGCCAGCAGCCCCCGGGACAGGGTCGCCGGCGAGCAGTACTTC	CASSPRDRVAGEQYF
TRBD1	TRBV6-1	TRBJ2-2	once	TGTGCCAGCAGCGGGACAGGGGTCACCGGGGAGCTGTTTTTT	CASSGTGVTGELFF
.	TRBV19	TRBJ2-2	.	TGTGCCAGTAGTATAGTCCCAGGCCGGAACACCGGGGAGCTGTTTTTT	CASSIVPGRNTGELFF
TRBD2	TRBV11-2	TRBJ2-7	few	TGTGCCAGCAGCCGAGAGCGGGACGGTGAGCAGTACTTC	CASSRERDGEQYF
.	TRBV2	TRBJ1-2	few	TGTGCCAGCAGTGAAGGGGGGGTTTATGGCTACACCTTC	CASSEGGVYGYTF
TRBD2	TRBV28	TRBJ2-3	.	TGTGCCAGCAGGAAGCGGGGAAACACAGATACGCAGTATTTT	CASRKRGNTDTQYF